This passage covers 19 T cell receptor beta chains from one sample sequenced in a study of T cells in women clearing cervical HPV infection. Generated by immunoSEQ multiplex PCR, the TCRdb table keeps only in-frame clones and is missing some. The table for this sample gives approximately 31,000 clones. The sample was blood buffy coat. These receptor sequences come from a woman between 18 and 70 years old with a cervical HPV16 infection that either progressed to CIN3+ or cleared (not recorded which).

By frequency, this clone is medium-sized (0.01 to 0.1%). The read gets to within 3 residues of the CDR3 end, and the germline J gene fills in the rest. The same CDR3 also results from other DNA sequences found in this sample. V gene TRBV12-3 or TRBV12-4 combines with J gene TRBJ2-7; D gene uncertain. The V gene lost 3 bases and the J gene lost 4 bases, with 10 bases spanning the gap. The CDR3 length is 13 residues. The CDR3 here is CASSFGGSYEQYF. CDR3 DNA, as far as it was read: TGTGCCAGCAGTTTCGGCGGCTCATACGAG.

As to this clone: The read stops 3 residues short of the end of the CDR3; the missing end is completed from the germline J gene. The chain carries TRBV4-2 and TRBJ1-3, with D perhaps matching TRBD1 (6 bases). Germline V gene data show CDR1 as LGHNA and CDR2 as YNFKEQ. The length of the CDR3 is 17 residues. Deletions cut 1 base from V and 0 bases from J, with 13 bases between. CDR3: CASSQVMQGSSGNTIYF. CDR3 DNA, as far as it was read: TGTGCCAGCAGCCAAGTAATGCAGGGGAGCTCTGGAAACACC.

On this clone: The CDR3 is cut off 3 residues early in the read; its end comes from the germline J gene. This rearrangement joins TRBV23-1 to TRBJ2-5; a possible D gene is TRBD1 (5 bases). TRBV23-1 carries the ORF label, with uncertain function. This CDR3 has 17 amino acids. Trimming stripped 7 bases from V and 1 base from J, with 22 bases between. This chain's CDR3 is CASISMSGPITQETQYF. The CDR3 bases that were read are TGCGCCAGCATCTCTATGTCAGGGCCAATCACCCAAGAGACC.

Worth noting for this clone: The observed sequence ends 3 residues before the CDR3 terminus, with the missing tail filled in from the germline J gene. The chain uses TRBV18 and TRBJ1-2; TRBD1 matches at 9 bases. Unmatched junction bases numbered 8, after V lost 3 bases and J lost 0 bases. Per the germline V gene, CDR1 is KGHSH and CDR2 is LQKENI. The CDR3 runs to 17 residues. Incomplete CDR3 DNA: TGTGCCAGCTCACCCCGGGACAGGGCTACATCTAACTATGGC. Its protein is CASSPRDRATSNYG. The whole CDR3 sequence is CASSPRDRATSNYGYTF.

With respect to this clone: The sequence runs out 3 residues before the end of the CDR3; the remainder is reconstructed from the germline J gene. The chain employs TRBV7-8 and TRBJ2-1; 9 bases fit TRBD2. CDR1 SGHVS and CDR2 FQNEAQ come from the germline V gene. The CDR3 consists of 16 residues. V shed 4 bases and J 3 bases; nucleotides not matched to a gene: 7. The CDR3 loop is CASSSWTSDYYNEQFF. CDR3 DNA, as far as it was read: TGTGCCAGCAGCTCGTGGACTAGCGACTACTACAATGAG. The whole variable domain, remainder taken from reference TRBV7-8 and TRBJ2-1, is GAGVSQSPRYKVAKRGQDVALRCDPISGHVSLFWYQQALGQGPEFLTYFQNEAQLDKSGLPSDRFFAERPEGSVSTLKIQRTQQEDSAVYLCASSSWTSDYYNEQFFGPGTRLTVL.

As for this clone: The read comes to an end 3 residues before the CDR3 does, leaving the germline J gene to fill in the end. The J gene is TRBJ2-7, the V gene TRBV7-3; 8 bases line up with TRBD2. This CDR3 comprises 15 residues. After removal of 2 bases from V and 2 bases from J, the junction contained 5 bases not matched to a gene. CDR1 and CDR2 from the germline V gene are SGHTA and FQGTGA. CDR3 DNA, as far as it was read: TGTGCCAGCAGCTTACAACCGGGACTAGCCTACGAG. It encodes CASSLQPGLAYE. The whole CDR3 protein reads CASSLQPGLAYEQYF.

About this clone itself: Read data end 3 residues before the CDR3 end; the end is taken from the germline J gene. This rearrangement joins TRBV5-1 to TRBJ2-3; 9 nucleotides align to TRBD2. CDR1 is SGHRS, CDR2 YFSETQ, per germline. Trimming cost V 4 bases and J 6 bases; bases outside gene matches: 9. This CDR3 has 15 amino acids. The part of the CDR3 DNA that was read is TGCGCCAGCAGCGACCCAGCGGGGGGAGGGGATACG. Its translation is CASSDPAGGGDT. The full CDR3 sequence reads CASSDPAGGGDTQYF.

CDR3 residues: CATRRQSRAQYF. CDR3 DNA (partial): TGTGCCACCCGACGGCAGTCCCGGGCG. The chain joins TRBV28 to TRBJ2-3; D gene uncertain. The observed sequence ends 3 residues before the CDR3 terminus, with the missing tail filled in from the germline J gene. The CDR3 loop spans 12 amino acids. Germline loops: CDR1 MDHEN, CDR2 SYDVKM.

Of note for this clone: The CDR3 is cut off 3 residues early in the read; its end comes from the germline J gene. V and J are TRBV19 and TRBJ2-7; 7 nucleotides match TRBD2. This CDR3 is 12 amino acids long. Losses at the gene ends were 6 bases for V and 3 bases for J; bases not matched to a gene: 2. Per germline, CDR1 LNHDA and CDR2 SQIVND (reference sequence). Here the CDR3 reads CASSPSGYEQYF. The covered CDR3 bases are TGTGCCAGTAGCCCTAGCGGCTACGAG.

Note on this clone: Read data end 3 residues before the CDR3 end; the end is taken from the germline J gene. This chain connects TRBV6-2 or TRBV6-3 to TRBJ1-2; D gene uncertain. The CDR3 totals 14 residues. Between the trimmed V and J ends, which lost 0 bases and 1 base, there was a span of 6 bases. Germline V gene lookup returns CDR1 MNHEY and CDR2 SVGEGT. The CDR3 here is CASSYSAFNYGYTF. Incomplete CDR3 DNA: TGTGCCAGCAGTTACTCGGCTTTTAACTATGGC.

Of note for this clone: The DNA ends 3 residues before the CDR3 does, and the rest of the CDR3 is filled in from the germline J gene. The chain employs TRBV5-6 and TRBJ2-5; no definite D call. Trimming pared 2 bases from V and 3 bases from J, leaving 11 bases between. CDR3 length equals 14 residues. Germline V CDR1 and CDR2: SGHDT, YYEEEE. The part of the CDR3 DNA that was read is TGTGCCAGCAGCTTTTTCCAGGTTGAAGAGACC. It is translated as CASSFFQVEET. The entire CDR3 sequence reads CASSFFQVEETQYF.

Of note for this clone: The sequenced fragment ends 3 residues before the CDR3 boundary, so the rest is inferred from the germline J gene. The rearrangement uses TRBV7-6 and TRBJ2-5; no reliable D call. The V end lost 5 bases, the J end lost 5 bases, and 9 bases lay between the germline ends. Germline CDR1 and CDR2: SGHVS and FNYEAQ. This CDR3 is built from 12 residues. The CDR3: CASSRAAETQYF. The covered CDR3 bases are TGTGCCAGCAGCCGCGCAGCGGAGACC. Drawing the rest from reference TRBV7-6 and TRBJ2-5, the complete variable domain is GAGVSQSPRYKVTKRGQDVALRCDPISGHVSLYWYRQALGQGPEFLTYFNYEAQQDKSGLPNDRFSAERPEGSISTLTIQRTEQRDSAMYRCASSRAAETQYFGPGTRLLVL.

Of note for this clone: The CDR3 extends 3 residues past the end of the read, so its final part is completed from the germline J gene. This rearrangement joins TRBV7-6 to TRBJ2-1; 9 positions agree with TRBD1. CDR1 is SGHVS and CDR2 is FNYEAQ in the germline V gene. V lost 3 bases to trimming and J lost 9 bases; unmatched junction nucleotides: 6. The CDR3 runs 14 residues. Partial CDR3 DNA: TGTGCCAGCAGCTTGTACGACAGGGGGAGTGAG. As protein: CASSLYDRGSE. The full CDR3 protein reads CASSLYDRGSEQFF. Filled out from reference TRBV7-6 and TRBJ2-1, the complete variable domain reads GAGVSQSPRYKVTKRGQDVALRCDPISGHVSLYWYRQALGQGPEFLTYFNYEAQQDKSGLPNDRFSAERPEGSISTLTIQRTEQRDSAMYRCASSLYDRGSEQFFGPGTRLTVL.

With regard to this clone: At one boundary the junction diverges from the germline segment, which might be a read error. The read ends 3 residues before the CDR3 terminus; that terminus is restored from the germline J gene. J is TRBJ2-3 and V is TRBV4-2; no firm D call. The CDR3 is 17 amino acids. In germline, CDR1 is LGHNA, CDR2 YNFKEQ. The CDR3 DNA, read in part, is TGCGCCAGCAGCCAAGAAGCGACCCCCGGAGGCACAGATACG. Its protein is CASSQEATPGGTDT. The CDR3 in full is CASSQEATPGGTDTQYF.

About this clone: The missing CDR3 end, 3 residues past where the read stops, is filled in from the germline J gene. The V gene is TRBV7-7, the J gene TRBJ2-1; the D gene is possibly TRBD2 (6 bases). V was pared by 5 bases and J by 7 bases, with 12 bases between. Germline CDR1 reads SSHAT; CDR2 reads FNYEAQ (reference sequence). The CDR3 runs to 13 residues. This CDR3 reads CASSQRAGNEQFF. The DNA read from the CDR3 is TGTGCCAGCAGCCAGCGGGCAGGGAATGAG. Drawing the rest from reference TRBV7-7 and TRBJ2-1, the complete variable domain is GAGVSQSPRYKVTKRGQDVTLRCDPISSHATLYWYQQALGQGPEFLTYFNYEAQPDKSGLPSDRFSAERPEGSISTLTIQRTEQRDSAMYRCASSQRAGNEQFFGPGTRLTVL.

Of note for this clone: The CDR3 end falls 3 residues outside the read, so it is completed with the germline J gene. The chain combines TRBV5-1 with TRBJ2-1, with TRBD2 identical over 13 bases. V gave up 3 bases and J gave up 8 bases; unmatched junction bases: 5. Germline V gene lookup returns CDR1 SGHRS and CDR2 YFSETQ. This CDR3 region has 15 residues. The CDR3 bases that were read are TGCGCCAGCAGCTCCGGACTAGCGGGAGAGGATGAG. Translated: CASSSGLAGEDE. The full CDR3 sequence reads CASSSGLAGEDEQFF.

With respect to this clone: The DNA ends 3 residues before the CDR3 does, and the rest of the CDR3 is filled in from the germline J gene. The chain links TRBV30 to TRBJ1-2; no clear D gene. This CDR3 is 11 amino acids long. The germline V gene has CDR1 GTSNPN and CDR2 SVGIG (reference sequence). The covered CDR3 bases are TGTGCCTGGAGTGTACTATTAGGC. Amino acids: CAWSVLLG. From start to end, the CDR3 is CAWSVLLGYTF.

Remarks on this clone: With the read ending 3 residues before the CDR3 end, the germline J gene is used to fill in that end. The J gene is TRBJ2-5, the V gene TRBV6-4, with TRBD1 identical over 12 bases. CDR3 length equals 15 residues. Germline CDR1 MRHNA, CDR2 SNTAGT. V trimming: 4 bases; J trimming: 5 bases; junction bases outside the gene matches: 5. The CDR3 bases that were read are TGTGCCAGCAGTGCCGGGACAGGGGGCGCGGAGACC. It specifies CASSAGTGGAET. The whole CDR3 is CASSAGTGGAETQYF.

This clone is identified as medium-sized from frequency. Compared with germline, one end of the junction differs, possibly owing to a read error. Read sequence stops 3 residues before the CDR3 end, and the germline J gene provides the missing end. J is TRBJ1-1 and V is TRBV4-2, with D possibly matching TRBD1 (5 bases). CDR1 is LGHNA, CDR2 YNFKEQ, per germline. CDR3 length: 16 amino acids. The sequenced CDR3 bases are TGCGCCAGCAGCCAAGATGCGGCTGCAGGGAGCACTGAA. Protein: CASSQDAAAGSTE. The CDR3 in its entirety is CASSQDAAAGSTEAFF.